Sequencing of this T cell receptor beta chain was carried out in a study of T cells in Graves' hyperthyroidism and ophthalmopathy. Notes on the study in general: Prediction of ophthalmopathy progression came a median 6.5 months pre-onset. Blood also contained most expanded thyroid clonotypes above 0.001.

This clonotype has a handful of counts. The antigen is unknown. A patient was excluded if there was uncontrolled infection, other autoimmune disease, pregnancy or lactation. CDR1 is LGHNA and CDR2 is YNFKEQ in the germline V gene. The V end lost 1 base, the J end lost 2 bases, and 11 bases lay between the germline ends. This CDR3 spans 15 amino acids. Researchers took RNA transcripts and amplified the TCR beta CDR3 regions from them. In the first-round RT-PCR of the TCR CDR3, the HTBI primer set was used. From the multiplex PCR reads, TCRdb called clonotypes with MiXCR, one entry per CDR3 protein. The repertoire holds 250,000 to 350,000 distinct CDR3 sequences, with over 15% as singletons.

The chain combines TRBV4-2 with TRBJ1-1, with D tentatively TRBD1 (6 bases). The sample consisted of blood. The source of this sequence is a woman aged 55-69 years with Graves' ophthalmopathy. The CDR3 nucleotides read TGTGCCAGCAGCCAAGGGGGGGCGGGAAACACTGAAGCTTTCTTT. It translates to CASSQGGAGNTEAFF.